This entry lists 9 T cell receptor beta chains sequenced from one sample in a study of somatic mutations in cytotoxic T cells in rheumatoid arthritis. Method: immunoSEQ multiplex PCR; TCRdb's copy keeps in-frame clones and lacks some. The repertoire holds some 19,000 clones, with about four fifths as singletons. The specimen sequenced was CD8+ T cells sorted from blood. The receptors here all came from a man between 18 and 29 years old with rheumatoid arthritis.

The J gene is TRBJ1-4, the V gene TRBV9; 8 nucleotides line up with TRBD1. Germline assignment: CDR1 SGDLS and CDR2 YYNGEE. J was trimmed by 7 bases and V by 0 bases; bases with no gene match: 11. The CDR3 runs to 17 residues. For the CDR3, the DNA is TGTGCCAGCAGCGTAGATGGCAGGGGGCACGGGATTGAAAAACTGTTTTTT. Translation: CASSVDGRGHGIEKLFF. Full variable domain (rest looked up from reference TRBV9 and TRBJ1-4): DSGVTQTPKHLITATGQRVTLRCSPRSGDLSVYWYQQSLDQGLQFLIQYYNGEERAKGNILERFSAQQFPDLHSELNLSSLELGDSALYFCASSVDGRGHGIEKLFFGSGTQLSVL.

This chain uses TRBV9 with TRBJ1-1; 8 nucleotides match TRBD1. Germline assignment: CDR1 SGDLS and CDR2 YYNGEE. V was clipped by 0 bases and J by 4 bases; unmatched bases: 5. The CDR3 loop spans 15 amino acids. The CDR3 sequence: CASSVEGTGRTEAFF. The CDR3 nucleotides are TGTGCCAGCAGCGTAGAGGGGACAGGCCGCACTGAAGCTTTCTTT.

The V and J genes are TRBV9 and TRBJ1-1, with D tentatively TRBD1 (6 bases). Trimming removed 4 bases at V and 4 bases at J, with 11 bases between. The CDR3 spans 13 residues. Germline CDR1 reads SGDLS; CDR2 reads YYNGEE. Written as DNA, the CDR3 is TGTGCCAGCAGCCGGGGGGCGGGCACTGAAGCTTTCTTT. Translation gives CASSRGAGTEAFF.

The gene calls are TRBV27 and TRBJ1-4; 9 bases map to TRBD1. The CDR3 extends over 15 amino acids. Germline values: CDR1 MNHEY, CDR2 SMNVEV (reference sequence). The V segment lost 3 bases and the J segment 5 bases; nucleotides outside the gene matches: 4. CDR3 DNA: TGTGCCAGCAGTTTCCACGGACAGGGGAATGAAAAACTGTTTTTT. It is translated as CASSFHGQGNEKLFF. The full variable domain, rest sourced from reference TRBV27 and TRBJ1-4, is EAQVTQNPRYLITVTGKKLTVTCSQNMNHEYMSWYRQDPGLGLRQIYYSMNVEVTDKGDVPEGYKVSRKEKRNFPLILESPSPNQTSLYFCASSFHGQGNEKLFFGSGTQLSVL.

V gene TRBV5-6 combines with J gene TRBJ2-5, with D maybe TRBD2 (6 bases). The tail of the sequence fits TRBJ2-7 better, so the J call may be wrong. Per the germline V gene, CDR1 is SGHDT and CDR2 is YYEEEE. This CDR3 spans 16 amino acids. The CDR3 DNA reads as TGTGCCAGCAGCCCCACTCGGGGGACGGCGGACTACGAGCAGTACTTC. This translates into CASSPTRGTADYEQYF.

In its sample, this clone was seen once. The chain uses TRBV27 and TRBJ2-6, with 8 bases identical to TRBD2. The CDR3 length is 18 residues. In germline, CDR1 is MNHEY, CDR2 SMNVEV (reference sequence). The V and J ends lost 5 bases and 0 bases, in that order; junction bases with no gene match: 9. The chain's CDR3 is CASSAWGAGGSGANVLTF. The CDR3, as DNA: TGTGCCAGCAGTGCTTGGGGCGCGGGAGGCTCTGGGGCCAACGTCCTGACTTTC.

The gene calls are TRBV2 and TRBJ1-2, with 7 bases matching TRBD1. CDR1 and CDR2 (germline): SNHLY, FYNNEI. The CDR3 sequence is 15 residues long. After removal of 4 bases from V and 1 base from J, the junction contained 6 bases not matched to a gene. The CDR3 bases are TGTGCCAGCAGTGGGAGACAGGGAATTAACTATGGCTACACCTTC. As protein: CASSGRQGINYGYTF.

CDR3 coding DNA: TGTGCCAGCAGCTTGGGTGGACGCACTGAAGCTTTCTTT. Translation gives CASSLGGRTEAFF. The chain is built from TRBV5-6 and TRBJ1-1; D remains ambiguous. CDR1 SGHDT and CDR2 YYEEEE come from the germline V gene. V was shortened by 0 bases and J by 4 bases, with 7 bases between the two germline ends. The CDR3 loop spans 13 amino acids. The whole variable domain, remainder taken from reference TRBV5-6 and TRBJ1-1, is DAGVTQSPTHLIKTRGQQVTLRCSPKSGHDTVSWYQQALGQGPQFIFQYYEEEERQRGNFPDRFSGHQFPNYSSELNVNALLLGDSALYLCASSLGGRTEAFFGQGTRLTVV.

The CDR3 DNA reads TGTGCCAGCAGCTTTTTACTGGGACAGACGAACACTGAAGCTTTCTTT. Translation gives CASSFLLGQTNTEAFF. The genes are TRBV7-9 and TRBJ1-1, with 7 bases identical to TRBD1. Germline V gives CDR1 SEHNR, CDR2 FQNEAQ (reference sequence). The CDR3 has 16 amino acids. V gave up 3 bases and J gave up 1 base; unmatched junction bases: 8.